This TCR beta chain was recorded in a study of blood T cell repertoires in COVID-19 (dated by TCRdb to the early 2020s). Regarding the research as a whole: Samples from collaborators originated in the United States, Italy and Spain and spanned both the acute and convalescent phases of COVID-19. The material from the prospective study consisted of cDNA or gDNA derived from T cells, B-cell-depleted T cells, or PBMCs. The dataset comprised deeply sampled blood TCRbeta repertoires from subjects exposed to, actively infected with, or recovered from COVID-19. The repertoires were released in a freely available public database intended as a resource for research on the immune response to SARS-CoV-2. Samples came from the ongoing ImmuneRACE study (first 160 participants) plus 1,254 subjects from 6 global collaborators. A de-identified subject ID, COVID-19 status, age in years and sex were almost always included in the sample metadata. Where HLA class I and class II types were available, the types were taken from metadata supplied by the sample provider, not from assay-based typing.

One collaborating source in Seattle enrolled patients during active infection and followed them longitudinally through the course of disease. Each collaborating institution followed its own protocols to collect whole blood in K2EDTA tubes. For TCRbeta analysis, collaborators shipped samples as frozen whole blood, isolated PBMCs, or DNA extracted from either of those sample types. Regarding this clone: Its recognized antigen is unknown. It has no much larger one-base neighbor in the sample; base qualities were not kept.

The investigation overall reported the following: How much clinical and demographic metadata was included differed by source and by participant, and the metadata was provided uncurated.

The immunoSEQ Assay, a bias-controlled multiplex PCR, was used to amplify TCRbeta CDR3 regions from genomic DNA. In the source study's methods: Within the assay, amplification of reference gene primers was used to estimate how many nucleated cells each sample contained. To quantify the absolute abundance of each unique TCRbeta CDR3 rearrangement, sequence reads were collapsed and filtered. For each sample, productive Simpson clonality was calculated by taking the square root of Simpson's diversity index across productive rearrangements. TCRdb took this table from immuneACCESS and kept in-frame rearrangements with V and J called. Such tables lack part of the clones; where checked against another copy, unresolved V genes explain under half of the gap, and the rest is unexplained. V and J calls and clone size come straight from that table; D and trimming were deduced from the DNA. A total of about 96,000 clones appear in this sample, 70% to 90% of them only once. The ten largest make up roughly 4.2% of the sample.

The source is a human donor with COVID-19, enrolled during active disease. The donor label of this sample is uncertain. The sample comprised peripheral blood.

The CDR3 region has the sequence CASSQEPGQSARGYTF. The DNA sequence is given as TGTGCCAGCAGCCAAGAACCCGGACAGTCTGCTCGCGGCTACACCTTC. The sequence joins TRBV3-1 (or the pseudogene TRBV3-2) to TRBJ1-2, with a weak D call of TRBD1 (6 bases match). The germline V gene (reference sequence) gives CDR1 as LGHDT and CDR2 as YNNKEL. The trim is 0 bases for V and 8 bases for J, with a gap of 19 bases between the germline ends. Including cysteine and phenylalanine, the CDR3 has 16 amino acids. Of all the DNA, just the CDR3 is kept, 48 bases in frame from base 1.